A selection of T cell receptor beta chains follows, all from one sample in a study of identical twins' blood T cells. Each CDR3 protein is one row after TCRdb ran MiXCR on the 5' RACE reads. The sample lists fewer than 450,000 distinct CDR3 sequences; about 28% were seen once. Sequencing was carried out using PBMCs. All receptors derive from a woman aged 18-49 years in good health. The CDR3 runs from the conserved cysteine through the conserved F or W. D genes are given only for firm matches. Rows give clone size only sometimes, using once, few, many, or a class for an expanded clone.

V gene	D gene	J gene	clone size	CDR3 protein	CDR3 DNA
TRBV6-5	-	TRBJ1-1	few	CASSYSGAEAFF	TGTGCCAGCAGTTACTCGGGTGCCGAAGCTTTCTTT
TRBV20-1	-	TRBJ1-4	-	CSASGGSKKLFF	TGCAGTGCTAGCGGGGGGAGTAAAAAACTGTTTTTT
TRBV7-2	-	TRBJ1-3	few	CASSLFSYSGNTIYF	TGTGCCAGCAGCTTATTCAGTTACTCTGGAAACACCATATATTTT
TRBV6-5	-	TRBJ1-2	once	CASTLRGGAWGYTF	TGTGCCAGCACCCTAAGGGGGGGCGCGTGGGGCTACACCTTC
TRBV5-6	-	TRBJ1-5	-	CASSLRQMGNQPQHF	TGTGCCAGCAGCTTGCGACAGATGGGCAATCAGCCCCAGCATTTT
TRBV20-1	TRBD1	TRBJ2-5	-	CSAEGAQETQYF	TGCAGTGCTGAGGGGGCCCAAGAGACCCAGTACTTC
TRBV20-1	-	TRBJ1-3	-	CSATGGSGSTIYF	TGCAGTGCTACGGGGGGCTCTGGAAGCACCATATATTTT
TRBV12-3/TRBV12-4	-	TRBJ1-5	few	CASSLAQGGRPQHF	TGTGCCAGCAGTTTGGCGCAGGGAGGTCGGCCCCAGCATTTT
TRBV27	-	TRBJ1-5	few	CASSLSRDWQPQHF	TGTGCCAGCAGCCTGTCAAGGGATTGGCAGCCCCAGCATTTT
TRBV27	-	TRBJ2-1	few	CASSPLLGNEQFF	TGTGCCAGCAGTCCACTCCTTGGAAATGAGCAGTTCTTC
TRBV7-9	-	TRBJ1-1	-	CASSLAVLRATMNTEAFF	TGTGCCAGCAGCTTAGCCGTGTTAAGGGCGACAATGAACACTGAAGCTTTCTTT
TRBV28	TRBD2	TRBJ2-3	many	CASSPPGLAKDTQYF	TGTGCCAGCAGTCCACCGGGACTAGCGAAAGATACGCAGTATTTT
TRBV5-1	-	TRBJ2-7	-	CASNDLTDHVQYF	TGCGCCAGCAACGACTTGACGGACCATGTTCAGTACTTC
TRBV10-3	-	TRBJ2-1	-	CAISGGDTNGNNEQFF	TGTGCCATCAGTGGTGGGGACACGAACGGAAACAATGAGCAGTTCTTC
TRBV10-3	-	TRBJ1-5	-	CAISGGFGQPQHF	TGTGCCATCAGTGGGGGTTTCGGGCAGCCCCAGCATTTT
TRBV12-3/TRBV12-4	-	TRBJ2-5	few	CASSYTSRQETQYF	TGTGCCAGCAGTTACACTAGTCGCCAAGAGACCCAGTACTTC
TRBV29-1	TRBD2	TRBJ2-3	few	CSLVGVAGGTDTQYF	TGCAGCCTCGTTGGGGTAGCGGGGGGCACAGATACGCAGTATTTT
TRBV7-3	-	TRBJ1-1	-	CASSLGGYNTEAFF	TGTGCCAGCAGCTTGGGGGGATACAACACTGAAGCTTTCTTT
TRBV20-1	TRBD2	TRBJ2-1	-	CSASSGLAIAYNEQFF	TGCAGTGCTAGTTCGGGACTAGCTATTGCCTACAATGAGCAGTTCTTC
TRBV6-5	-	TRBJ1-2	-	CASSFNPGEVDYGYTF	TGTGCCAGCAGTTTTAACCCAGGGGAGGTTGACTATGGCTACACCTTC
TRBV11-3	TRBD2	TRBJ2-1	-	CASSPGGNYNEQFF	TGTGCCAGCAGCCCCGGGGGGAACTACAATGAGCAGTTCTTC
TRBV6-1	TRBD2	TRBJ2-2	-	CASRGLASTGELFF	TGTGCCAGCAGGGGACTAGCGTCCACCGGGGAGCTGTTTTTT
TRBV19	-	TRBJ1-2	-	CASRKNQPGSGYTF	TGTGCCAGTAGAAAGAATCAGCCGGGTTCCGGCTACACCTTC
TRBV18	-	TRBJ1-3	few	CASSPSTGTTGNTIYF	TGTGCCAGCTCACCTTCTACAGGGACTACTGGAAACACCATATATTTT
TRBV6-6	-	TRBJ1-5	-	CASNGERSNQPQHF	TGTGCCAGCAACGGGGAAAGGAGCAATCAGCCCCAGCATTTT
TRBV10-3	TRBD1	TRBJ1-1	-	CAISPGQGKAFF	TGTGCCATCAGTCCCGGACAGGGGAAAGCTTTCTTT
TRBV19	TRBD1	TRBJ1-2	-	CASSVGDSFYGYTF	TGTGCCAGTAGCGTTGGGGACAGCTTCTATGGCTACACCTTC
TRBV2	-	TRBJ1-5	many	CASSWTRGNQPQHF	TGTGCCAGCAGCTGGACTAGGGGGAATCAGCCCCAGCATTTT
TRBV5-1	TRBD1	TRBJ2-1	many	CASSLGDRDVNEQFF	TGCGCCAGCAGCTTGGGGGACAGGGATGTCAATGAGCAGTTCTTC
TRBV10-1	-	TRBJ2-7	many	CASSESTDSSNEQYF	TGCGCCAGCAGTGAGTCTACAGACAGTTCCAACGAGCAGTACTTC
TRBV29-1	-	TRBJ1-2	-	CSVVAGRGYTF	TGCAGCGTTGTAGCGGGTCGGGGCTACACCTTC
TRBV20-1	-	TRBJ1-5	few	CSARESGGVVGQPQHF	TGCAGTGCTAGAGAGAGTGGAGGTGTTGTTGGTCAGCCCCAACATTTT
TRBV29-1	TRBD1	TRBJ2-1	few	CSVEGERTGVYNEQFF	TGCAGCGTTGAAGGGGAAAGGACAGGGGTGTACAATGAGCAGTTCTTC
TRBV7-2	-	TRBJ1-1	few	CASSLQGSGTEAFF	TGTGCCAGCAGCTTGCAGGGTAGTGGGACTGAAGCTTTCTTT
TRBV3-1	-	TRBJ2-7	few	CASSPGLLSYEQYF	TGTGCCAGCAGCCCGGGACTGTTATCCTACGAGCAGTACTTC
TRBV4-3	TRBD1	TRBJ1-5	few	CASSQDGQGDQPQHF	TGCGCCAGCAGCCAAGATGGACAGGGTGATCAGCCCCAGCATTTT
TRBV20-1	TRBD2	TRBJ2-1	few	CSARAAGGPLWEQFF	TGCAGTGCTAGAGCCGCGGGAGGGCCCTTGTGGGAGCAGTTCTTC
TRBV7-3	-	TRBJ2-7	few	CASSLTGGSYEQYF	TGTGCCAGCAGCTTAACTGGCGGTTCCTACGAGCAGTACTTC
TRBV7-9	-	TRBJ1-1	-	CASSLVGDLAFF	TGTGCCAGCAGCTTAGTCGGTGACTTAGCTTTCTTT
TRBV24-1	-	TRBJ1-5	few	CATSYWGSNQPQHF	TGTGCCACCAGTTATTGGGGAAGCAATCAGCCCCAGCATTTT
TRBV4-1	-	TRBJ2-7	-	CASSLRDTLYEQYF	TGCGCCAGCAGCCTCCGGGACACTCTCTACGAGCAGTACTTC